Below, one T cell receptor beta chain is given with its context. This clonotype was counted once. Its antigen is not yet known. No much larger clonotype is one base removed from it; base qualities were not supplied. A single read constitutes weak evidence. This sample was included in a study of identical twins (dated by TCRdb to the mid-2010s). Background on the whole study: To test whether fetal clonotypes persist, the study used deep sequencing on TCR alpha and beta repertoires from monozygotic twins, unrelated adults of various ages, and cord blood. To rule out contamination, replicate twin experiments were performed at different times with different library preparation protocols. Beyond this particular receptor, the publication reports: Excess twin sharing in beta out-of-frame sequences was weaker because fewer shared sequences lowered the signal-to-noise ratio. Out-of-frame TCR alpha sequences shared between twins showed an excess of low generation-probability sequences compared with coincidental sharing between unrelated individuals. Zero-insertion analyses could be partly confounded by invariant T cells such as MAIT and iNKT, though diverse VJ usage argued against such confounding for most clonotypes. Conclusions relied on cross-sectional statistical analysis, since the same donors could not be followed over many years. Abundant cord blood beta clonotypes carried fewer insertions; young adult naive repertoires showed a weaker similar trend, while memory repertoires showed none. In monozygotic twins, recombination models systematically underestimated out-of-frame TCR alpha sharing, but the models matched the sharing seen between unrelated individuals.

The germline V gene (reference sequence) gives CDR1 as DFQATT and CDR2 as SNEGSKA. CDR3 length: 14 amino acids, cysteine to phenylalanine. Left in the record is the CDR3 DNA by itself, 42 bases read in frame from the first base. The trim is 3 bases for V and 6 bases for J, with a gap of 15 bases between the germline ends. Library preparation was by 5' RACE. Sequencing was carried out with an Illumina HiSeq 2000. Template switching added a universal primer binding site, and the final cDNA carried a unique molecular identifier that allowed TCR cDNA molecules to be counted accurately. First-strand cDNA for TCR alpha and beta chains was synthesized from specific primers in the conserved constant-segment region. To control for contamination, every cDNA library carried two barcodes: a SMART-Mk sample barcode plus Illumina barcodes. TruSeq adapter sequences, together with Illumina sample barcodes, were added in two successive PCR steps. The TCR alpha and beta cDNA libraries were sequenced on the Illumina HiSeq platform using custom primers. In the original analysis: MiGEC was used to process raw reads and extract unique molecular identifiers, and MiXCR was used to find CDR3 positions. Recombination models were inferred per individual with the repgenHMM and IGoR tools using an EM algorithm. The tcR package in R was used for shared clonotype analysis, with sharing normalized by the product of cloneset sizes. Out-of-frame nonproductive sequences were analyzed to study raw recombination free of thymic and clonal selection effects. TCRdb handled the public reads itself, with Q25 trimming in fastp and clone calling in MiXCR, and kept productive beta chains. Rows merge per CDR3 protein into single entries with the most common DNA and genes. TCRdb, not the original authors, processed these V and J calls. The sample records about 690,000 distinct CDR3 sequences, around 21% of which are singletons. The ten largest clones add up to approximately 4.5% of the sample.

Every donor was a healthy Caucasian. Three pairs of female monozygotic twins, all aged roughly 18 to 30 years, were included in the twin cohort. Peripheral blood mononuclear cells were the source from which RNA for the TCR libraries was isolated. The sample was also linked to a second study, of T cells expressing NK-cell markers. The second study's paper adds: TCR beta-chain repertoires were profiled in sorted CD3+CD56+NKG2C+, CD3+CD56+NKG2C- and CD3+CD56-NKG2C+ T-cell subsets from seven or eight donors. Among the eight sequenced donors, only one was HCMV-seronegative, while the other seven were HCMV-seropositive. To restrict sorting to alphabetaTCR-expressing T cells, an anti-gammadeltaTCR antibody was added in several experiments. In more than 5 donors, the dominant CD3+CD56+NKG2C+ clonotypes ranked among the top 10 CD8+ clonotypes, making up about 1.0-8% of CD8+ T cells. Those dominant clonotypes were again the most abundant among CD3+CD56-NKG2C+ cells in a handful of donors, at about 25-60.1%. Whether the expanded NKG2C-expressing T cell clones were specific for HCMV antigens remained unclear. The study sequenced eight donors, all healthy volunteers chosen at random: three men and five women. HCMV serostatus was determined by detecting HCMV-specific IgG in serum with a commercial ELISA kit. For 5 or 6 donors, unsorted PBMC were also used to sequence bulk peripheral blood T-cell repertoires. MIGEC was used to demultiplex reads and group the reads by UMI, and MiTCR was used to assemble and quantify clonotypes. To exclude erroneous sequences, any TCR cDNA sequence not supported by at least two reads was discarded. Downstream repertoire analysis used the tcR package, and clonotypes were matched across fractions by CDR3 nucleotide sequence plus V segment. VDJmatch was used to annotate antigen specificity against VDJdb, with one amino acid substitution in CDR3 allowed.

The sequence is built from TRBV20-1 and TRBJ2-1; the D call is possibly TRBD1 or TRBD2, each sharing 5 bases. The sample comprised PBMCs. The source is a young woman in good health. The encoded CDR3 is CSASPGSRLNEQFF. The nucleotides are TGCAGTGCTAGCCCAGGGAGTCGGCTCAATGAGCAGTTCTTC.